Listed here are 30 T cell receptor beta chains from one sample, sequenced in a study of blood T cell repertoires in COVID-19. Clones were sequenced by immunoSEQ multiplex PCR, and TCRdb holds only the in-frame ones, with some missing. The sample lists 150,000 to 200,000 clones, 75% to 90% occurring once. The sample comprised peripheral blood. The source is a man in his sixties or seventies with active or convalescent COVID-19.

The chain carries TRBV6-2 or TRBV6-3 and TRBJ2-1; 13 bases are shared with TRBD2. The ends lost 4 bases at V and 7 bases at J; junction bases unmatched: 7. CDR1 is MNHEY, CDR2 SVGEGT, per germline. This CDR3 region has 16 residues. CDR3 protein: CASSWTSGGVLNEQFF. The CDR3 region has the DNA TGTGCCAGCAGTTGGACTAGCGGGGGAGTCCTTAATGAGCAGTTCTTC.

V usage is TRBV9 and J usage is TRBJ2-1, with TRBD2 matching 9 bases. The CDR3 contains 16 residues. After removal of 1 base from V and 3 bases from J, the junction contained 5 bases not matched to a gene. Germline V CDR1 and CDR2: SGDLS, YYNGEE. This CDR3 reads CASSVRTSVGYNEQFF. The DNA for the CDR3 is TGTGCCAGCAGCGTAAGGACTAGCGTGGGCTACAATGAGCAGTTCTTC.

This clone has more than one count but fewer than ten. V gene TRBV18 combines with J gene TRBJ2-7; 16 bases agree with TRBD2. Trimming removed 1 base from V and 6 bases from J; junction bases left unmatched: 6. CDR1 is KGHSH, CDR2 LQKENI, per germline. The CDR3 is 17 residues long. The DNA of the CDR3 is TGTGCCAGCTCACCACGCGGGACTAGCGGGGGGGCTCCCGAGCAGTACTTC. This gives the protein CASSPRGTSGGAPEQYF.

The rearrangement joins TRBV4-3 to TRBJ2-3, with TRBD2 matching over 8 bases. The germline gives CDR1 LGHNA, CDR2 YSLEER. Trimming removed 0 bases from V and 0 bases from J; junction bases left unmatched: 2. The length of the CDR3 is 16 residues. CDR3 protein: CASSQERGGSTDTQYF. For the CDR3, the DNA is TGCGCCAGCAGCCAAGAACGGGGGGGTAGCACAGATACGCAGTATTTT.

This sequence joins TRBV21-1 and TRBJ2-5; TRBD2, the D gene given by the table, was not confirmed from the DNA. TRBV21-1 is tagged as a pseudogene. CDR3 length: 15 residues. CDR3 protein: CASSNPGLEAETQYF. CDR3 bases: TGTGCCAGCAGCAATCCGGGACTAGAGGCGGAGACCCAGTACTTC.

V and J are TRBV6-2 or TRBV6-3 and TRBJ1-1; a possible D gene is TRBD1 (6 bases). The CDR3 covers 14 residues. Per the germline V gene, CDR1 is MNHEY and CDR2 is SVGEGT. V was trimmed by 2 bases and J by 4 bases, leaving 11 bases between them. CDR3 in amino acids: CASSYGDRRTEAFF. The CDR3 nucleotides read TGTGCCAGCAGTTACGGAGACAGGCGCACTGAAGCTTTCTTT.

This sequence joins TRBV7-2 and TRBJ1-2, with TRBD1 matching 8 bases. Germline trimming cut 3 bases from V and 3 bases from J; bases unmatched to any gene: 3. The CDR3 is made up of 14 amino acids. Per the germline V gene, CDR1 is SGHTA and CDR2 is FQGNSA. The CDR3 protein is CASSFRGRDYGYTF. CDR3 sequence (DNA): TGTGCCAGCAGCTTCAGGGGGCGCGACTATGGCTACACCTTC.

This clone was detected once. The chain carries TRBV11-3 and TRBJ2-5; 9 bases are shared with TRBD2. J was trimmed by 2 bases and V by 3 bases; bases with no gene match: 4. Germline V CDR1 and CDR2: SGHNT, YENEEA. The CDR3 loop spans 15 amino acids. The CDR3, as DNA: TGTGCCAGCAGCTTCGGAGCGGGGGGACAAGAGACCCAGTACTTC. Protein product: CASSFGAGGQETQYF.

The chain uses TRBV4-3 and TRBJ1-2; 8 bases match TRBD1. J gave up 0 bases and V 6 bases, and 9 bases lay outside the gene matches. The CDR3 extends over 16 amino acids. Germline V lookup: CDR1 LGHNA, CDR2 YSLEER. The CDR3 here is CASSFRGQAANYGYTF. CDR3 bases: TGCGCCAGCAGTTTCAGGGGGCAGGCGGCTAACTATGGCTACACCTTC.

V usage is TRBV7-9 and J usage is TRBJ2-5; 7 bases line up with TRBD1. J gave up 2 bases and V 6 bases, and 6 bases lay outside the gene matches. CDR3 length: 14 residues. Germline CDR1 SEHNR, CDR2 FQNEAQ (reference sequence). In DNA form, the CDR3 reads TGTGCCAGCAGTATAGGGACAGTTCAAGAGACCCAGTACTTC. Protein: CASSIGTVQETQYF.

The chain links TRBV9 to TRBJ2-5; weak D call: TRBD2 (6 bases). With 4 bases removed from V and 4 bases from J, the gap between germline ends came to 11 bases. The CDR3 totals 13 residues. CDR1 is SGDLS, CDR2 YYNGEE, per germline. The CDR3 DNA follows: TGTGCCAGCAGCAGGAGCGGGTCAGAGACCCAGTACTTC. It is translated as CASSRSGSETQYF. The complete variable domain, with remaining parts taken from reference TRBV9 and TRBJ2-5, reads DSGVTQTPKHLITATGQRVTLRCSPRSGDLSVYWYQQSLDQGLQFLIQYYNGEERAKGNILERFSAQQFPDLHSELNLSSLELGDSALYFCASSRSGSETQYFGPGTRLLVL.

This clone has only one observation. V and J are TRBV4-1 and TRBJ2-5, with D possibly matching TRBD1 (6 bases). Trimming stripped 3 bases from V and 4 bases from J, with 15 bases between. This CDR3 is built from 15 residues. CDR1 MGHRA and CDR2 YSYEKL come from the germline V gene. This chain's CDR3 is CASSQGSGALETQYF. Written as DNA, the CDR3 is TGCGCCAGCAGCCAGGGGTCAGGGGCTTTAGAGACCCAGTACTTC.

The CDR3 region is CASSLSPGTNTGELFF. CDR3 in DNA: TGTGCCAGCAGTTTATCCCCGGGGACGAACACCGGGGAGCTGTTTTTT. V gene TRBV27 combines with J gene TRBJ2-2, with D possibly matching TRBD2 (5 bases). The germline V gene encodes CDR1 MNHEY and CDR2 SMNVEV (reference sequence). V was shortened by 0 bases and J by 0 bases, with 8 bases between the two germline ends. The CDR3 loop spans 16 amino acids.

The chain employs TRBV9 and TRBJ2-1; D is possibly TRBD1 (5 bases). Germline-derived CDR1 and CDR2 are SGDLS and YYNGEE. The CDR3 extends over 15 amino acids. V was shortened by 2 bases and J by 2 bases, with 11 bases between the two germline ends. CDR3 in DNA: TGTGCCAGCAGCGTTGGGGTAGGGGCCTACAATGAGCAGTTCTTC. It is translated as CASSVGVGAYNEQFF.

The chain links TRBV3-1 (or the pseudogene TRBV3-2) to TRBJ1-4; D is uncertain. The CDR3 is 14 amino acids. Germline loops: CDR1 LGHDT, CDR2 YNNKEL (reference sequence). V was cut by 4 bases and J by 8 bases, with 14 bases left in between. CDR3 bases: TGTGCCAGCAGCCCCGAACAGCCCTACGAAAAACTGTTTTTT. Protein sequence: CASSPEQPYEKLFF.

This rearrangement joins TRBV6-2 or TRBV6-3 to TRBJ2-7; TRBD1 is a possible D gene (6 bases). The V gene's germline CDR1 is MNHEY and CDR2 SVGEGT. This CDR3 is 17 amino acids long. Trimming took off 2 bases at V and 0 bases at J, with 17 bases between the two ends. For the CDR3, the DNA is TGTGCCAGCAGTTACCCCCGGACAGACCTGAGCTCCTACGAGCAGTACTTC. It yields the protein CASSYPRTDLSSYEQYF.

The DNA for the CDR3 is TGTGCCAGCAGCTCCCAGGCGGGGGCCGAAAAACTGTTTTTT. Its protein is CASSSQAGAEKLFF. This sequence joins TRBV7-2 and TRBJ1-4; a possible D gene is TRBD1 (6 bases). The CDR3 is made up of 14 amino acids. In germline, CDR1 is SGHTA, CDR2 FQGNSA. Trimming cost V 4 bases and J 8 bases, with 14 bases left between them.

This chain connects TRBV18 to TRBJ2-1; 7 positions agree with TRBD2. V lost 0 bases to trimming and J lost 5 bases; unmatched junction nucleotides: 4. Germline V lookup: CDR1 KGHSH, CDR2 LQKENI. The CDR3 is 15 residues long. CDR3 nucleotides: TGTGCCAGCTCACCACCGCCGGGGGGTAACAATGAGCAGTTCTTC. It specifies CASSPPPGGNNEQFF.

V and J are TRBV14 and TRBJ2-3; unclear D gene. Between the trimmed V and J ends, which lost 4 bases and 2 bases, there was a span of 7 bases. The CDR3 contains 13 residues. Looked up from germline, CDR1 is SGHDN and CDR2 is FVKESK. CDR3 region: CASSLRYTDTQYF. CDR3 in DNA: TGTGCCAGCAGCCTCAGATACACAGATACGCAGTATTTT.

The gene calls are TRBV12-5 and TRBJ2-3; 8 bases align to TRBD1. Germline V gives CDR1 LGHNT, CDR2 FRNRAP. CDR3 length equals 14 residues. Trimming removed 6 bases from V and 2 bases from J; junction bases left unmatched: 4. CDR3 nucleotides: TGTGCTAGTGGCCCGGGACAGGACACAGATACGCAGTATTTT. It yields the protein CASGPGQDTDTQYF.

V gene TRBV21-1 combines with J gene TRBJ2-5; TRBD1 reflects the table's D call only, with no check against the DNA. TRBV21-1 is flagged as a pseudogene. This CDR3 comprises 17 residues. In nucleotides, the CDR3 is TGTGCCAGCAGCGACAGGGGGCAATCGACTACCCAAGAGACCCAGTACTTC. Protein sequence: CASSDRGQSTTQETQYF.

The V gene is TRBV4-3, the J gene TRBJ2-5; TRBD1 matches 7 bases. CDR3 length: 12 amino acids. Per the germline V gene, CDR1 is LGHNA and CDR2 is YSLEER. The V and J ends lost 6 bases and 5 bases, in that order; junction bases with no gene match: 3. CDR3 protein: CASSMTGETQYF. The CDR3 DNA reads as TGCGCCAGCAGTATGACAGGGGAGACCCAGTACTTC.

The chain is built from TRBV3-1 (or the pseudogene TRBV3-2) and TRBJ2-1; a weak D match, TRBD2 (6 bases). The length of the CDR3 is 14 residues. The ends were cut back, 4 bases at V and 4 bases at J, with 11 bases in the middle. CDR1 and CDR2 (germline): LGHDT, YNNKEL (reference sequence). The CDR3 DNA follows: TGTGCCAGCAGCCGTGGGGGAGGTTACAATGAGCAGTTCTTC. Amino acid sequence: CASSRGGGYNEQFF.

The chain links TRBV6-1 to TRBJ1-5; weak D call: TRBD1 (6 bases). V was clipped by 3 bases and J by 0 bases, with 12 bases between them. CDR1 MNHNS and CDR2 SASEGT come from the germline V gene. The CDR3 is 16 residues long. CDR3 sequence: CASSEQGLLSNQPQHF. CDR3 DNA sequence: TGTGCCAGCAGTGAGCAGGGGTTACTTAGCAATCAGCCCCAGCATTTT.

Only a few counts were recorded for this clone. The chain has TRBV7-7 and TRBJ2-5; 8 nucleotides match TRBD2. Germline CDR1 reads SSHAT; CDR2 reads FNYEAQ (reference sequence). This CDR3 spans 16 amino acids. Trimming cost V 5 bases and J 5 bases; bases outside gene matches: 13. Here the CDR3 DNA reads TGTGCCAGCAGCAGGAGGACTAGCAAAGCGGGGGAGACCCAGTACTTC. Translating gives CASSRRTSKAGETQYF.

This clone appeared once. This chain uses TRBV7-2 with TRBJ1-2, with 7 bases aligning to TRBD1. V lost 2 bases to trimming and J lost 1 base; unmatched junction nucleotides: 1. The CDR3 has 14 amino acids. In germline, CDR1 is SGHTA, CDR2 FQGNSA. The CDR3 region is CASSLWDSNYGYTF. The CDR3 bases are TGTGCCAGCAGCTTATGGGACAGTAACTATGGCTACACCTTC.

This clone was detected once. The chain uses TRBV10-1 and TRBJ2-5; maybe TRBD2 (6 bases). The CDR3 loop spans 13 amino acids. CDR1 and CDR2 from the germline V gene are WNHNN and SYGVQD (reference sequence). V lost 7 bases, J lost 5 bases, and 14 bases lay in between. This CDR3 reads CASNGGGIETQYF. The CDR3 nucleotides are TGCGCCAGCAATGGTGGGGGGATTGAGACCCAGTACTTC.

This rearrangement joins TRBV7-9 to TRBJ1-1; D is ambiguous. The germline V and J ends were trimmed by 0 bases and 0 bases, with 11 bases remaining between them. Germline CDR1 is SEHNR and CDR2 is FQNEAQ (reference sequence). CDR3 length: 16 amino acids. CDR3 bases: TGTGCCAGCAGCTTAGCGTCCCTCGGGTTGAACACTGAAGCTTTCTTT. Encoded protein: CASSLASLGLNTEAFF.

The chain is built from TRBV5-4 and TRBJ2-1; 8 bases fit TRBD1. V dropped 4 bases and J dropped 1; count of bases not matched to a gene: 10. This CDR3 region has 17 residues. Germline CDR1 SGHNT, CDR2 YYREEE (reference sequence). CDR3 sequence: CASSDGRQGSSYNEQFF. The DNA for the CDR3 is TGTGCCAGCAGCGATGGCCGACAGGGGAGTTCCTACAATGAGCAGTTCTTC.

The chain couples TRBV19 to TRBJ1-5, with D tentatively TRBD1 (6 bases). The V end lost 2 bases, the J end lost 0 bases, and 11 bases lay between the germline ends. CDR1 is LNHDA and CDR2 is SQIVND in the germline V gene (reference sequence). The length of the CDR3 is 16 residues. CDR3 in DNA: TGTGCCAGTAGTATATCAGGGGTAGATAGCAATCAGCCCCAGCATTTT. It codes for CASSISGVDSNQPQHF.